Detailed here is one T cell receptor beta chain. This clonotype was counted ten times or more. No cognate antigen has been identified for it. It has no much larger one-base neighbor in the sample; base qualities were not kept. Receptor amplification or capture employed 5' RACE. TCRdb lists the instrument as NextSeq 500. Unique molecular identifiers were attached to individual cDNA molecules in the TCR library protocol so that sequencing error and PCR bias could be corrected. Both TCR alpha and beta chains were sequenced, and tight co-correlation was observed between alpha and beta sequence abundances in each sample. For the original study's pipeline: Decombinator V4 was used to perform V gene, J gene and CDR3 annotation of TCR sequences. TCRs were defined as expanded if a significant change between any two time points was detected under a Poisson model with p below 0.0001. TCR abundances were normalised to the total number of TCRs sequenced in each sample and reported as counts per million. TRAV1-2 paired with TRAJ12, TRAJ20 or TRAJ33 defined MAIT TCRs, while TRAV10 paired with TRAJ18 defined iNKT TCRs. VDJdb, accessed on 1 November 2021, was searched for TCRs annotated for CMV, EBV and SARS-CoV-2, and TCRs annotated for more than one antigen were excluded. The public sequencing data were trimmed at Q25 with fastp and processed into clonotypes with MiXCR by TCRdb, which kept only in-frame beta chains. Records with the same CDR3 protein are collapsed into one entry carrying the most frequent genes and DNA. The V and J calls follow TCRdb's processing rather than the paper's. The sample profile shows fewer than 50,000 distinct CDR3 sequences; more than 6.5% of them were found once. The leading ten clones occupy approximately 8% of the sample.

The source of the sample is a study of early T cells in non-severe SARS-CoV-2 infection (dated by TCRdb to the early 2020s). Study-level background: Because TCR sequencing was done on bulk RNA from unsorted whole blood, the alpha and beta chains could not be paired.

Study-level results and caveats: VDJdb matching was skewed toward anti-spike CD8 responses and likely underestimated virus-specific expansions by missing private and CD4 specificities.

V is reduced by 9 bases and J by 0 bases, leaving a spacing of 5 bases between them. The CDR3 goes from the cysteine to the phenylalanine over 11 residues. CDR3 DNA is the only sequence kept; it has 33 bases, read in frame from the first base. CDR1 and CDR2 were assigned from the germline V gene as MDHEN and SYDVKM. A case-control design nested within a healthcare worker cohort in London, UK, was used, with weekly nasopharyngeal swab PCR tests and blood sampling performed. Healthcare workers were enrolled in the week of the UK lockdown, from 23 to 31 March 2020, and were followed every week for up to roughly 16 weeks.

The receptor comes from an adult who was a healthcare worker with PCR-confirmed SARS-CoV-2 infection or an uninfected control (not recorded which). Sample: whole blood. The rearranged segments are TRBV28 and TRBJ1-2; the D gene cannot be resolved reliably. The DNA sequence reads TGTGCCAGTAAAGCTAACTATGGCTACACCTTC. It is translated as CASKANYGYTF.